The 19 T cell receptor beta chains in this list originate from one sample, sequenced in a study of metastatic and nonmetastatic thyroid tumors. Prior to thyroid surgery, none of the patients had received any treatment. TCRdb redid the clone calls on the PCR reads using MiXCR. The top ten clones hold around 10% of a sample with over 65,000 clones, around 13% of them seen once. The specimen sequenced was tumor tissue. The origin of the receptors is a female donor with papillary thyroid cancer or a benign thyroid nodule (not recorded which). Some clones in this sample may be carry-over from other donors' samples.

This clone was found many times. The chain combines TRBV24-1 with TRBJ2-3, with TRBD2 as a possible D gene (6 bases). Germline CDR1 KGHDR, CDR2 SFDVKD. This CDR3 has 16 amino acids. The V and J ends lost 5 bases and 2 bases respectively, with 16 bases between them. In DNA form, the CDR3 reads TGTGCCACCAGTGGATATGGGGCGGGACCCACAGATACGCAGTATTTT. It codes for CATSGYGAGPTDTQYF.

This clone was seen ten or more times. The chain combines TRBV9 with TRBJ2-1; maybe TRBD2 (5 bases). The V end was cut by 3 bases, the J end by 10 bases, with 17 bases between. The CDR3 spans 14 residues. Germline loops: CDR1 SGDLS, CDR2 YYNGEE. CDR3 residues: CASSEYGGGREQFF. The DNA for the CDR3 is TGTGCCAGCAGCGAATACGGTGGTGGGAGAGAGCAGTTCTTC.

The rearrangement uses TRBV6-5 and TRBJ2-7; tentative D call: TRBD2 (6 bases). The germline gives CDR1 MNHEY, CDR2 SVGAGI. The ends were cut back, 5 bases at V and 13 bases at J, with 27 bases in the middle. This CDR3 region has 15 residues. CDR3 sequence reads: CASSHGGYDGYDHYF. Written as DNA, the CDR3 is TGTGCCAGCAGTCACGGGGGTTACGACGGCTACGATCATTACTTC.

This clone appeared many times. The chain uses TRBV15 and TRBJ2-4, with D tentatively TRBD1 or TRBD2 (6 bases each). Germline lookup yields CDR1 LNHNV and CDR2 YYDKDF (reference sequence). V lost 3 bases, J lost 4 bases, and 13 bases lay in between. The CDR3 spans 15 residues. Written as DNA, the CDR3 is TGTGCCACCAGCAGGTCAGGAGGGGGGAAAAACATTCAGTACTTC. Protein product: CATSRSGGGKNIQYF.

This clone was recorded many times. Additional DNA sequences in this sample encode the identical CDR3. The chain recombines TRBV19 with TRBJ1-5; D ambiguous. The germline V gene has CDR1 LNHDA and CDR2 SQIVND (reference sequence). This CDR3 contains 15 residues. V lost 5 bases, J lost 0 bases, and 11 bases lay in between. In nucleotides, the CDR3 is TGTGCCAGTAGTGCGGACGAATATAGCAATCAGCCCCAGCATTTT. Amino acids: CASSADEYSNQPQHF.

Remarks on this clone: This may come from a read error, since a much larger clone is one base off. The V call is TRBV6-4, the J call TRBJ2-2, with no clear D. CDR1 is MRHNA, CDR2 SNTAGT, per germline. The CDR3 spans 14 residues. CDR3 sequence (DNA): TGTGCCAGCAGTTACTCGACTAACACCGGGGAGCTGTTTTTT. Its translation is CASSYSTNTGELFF.

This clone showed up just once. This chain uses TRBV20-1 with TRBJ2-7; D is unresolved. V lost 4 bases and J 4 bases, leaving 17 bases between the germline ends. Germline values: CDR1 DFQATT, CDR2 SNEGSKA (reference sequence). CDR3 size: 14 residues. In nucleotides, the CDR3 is TGCAGTGCTATATACAAGACTGTTTGGTACGAGCAGTACTTC. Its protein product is CSAIYKTVWYEQYF.

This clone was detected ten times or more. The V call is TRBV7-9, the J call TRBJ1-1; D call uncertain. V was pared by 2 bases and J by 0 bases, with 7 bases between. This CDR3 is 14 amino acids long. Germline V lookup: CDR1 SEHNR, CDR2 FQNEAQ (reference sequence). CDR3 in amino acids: CASSLRQMNTEAFF. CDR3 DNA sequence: TGTGCCAGCAGCTTAAGGCAAATGAACACTGAAGCTTTCTTT.

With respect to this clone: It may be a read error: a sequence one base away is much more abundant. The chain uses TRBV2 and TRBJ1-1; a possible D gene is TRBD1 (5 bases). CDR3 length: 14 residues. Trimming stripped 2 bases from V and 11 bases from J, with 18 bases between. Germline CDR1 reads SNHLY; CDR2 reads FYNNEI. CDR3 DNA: TGTGCCAGCAGTGAAATTGGGACCGTACCGGTCGCTTTCTTT. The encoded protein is CASSEIGTVPVAFF.

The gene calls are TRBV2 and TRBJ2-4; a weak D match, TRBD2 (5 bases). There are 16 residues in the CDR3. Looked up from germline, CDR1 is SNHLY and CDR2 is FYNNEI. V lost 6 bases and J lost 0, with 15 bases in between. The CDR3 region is CASRRLSGLAKNIQYF. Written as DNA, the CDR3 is TGTGCCAGCAGAAGACTATCGGGGTTAGCCAAAAACATTCAGTACTTC.

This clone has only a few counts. This CDR3 is CASSLQGLAEDTQYF. The CDR3, as DNA: TGTGCCAGCTCACTACAAGGACTAGCGGAAGATACGCAGTATTTT. This sequence joins TRBV18 and TRBJ2-3, with TRBD2 matching 10 bases. The ends lost 4 bases at V and 5 bases at J; junction bases unmatched: 6. The germline V gene has CDR1 KGHSH and CDR2 LQKENI. The length of the CDR3 is 15 residues.

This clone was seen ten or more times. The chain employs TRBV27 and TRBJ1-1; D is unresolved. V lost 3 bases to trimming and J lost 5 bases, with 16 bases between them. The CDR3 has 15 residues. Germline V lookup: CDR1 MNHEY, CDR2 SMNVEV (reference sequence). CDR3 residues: CASSFVGGLKTEAFF. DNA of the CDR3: TGTGCCAGCAGTTTCGTTGGCGGCTTAAAGACTGAAGCTTTCTTT.

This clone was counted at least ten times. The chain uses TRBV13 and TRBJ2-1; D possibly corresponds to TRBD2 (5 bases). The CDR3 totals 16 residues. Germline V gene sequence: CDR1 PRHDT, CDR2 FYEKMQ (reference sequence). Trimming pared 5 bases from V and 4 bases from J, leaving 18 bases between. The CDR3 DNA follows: TGTGCCAGCAGCCCCCCCGGAGCGGCTCTGTACAATGAGCAGTTCTTC. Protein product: CASSPPGAALYNEQFF.

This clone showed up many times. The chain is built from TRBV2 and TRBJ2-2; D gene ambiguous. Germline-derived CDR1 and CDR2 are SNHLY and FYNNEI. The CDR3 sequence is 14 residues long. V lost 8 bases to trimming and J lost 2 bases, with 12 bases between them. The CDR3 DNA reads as TGTGCCAGCCGCAATTCTCCCAACACCGGGGAGCTGTTTTTT. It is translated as CASRNSPNTGELFF.

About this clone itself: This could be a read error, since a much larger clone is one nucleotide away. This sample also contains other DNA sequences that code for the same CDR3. The DNA of the CDR3 is TGCAGTGCCGTCGCGGCGGGAGGTCCCGGGCAGTTCTTC. It translates to CSAVAAGGPGQFF. V usage is TRBV20-1 and J usage is TRBJ2-1; TRBD2 aligns across 8 bases. J was trimmed by 12 bases and V by 6 bases; bases with no gene match: 13. Germline V gene lookup returns CDR1 DFQATT and CDR2 SNEGSKA (reference sequence). The CDR3 length is 13 residues.

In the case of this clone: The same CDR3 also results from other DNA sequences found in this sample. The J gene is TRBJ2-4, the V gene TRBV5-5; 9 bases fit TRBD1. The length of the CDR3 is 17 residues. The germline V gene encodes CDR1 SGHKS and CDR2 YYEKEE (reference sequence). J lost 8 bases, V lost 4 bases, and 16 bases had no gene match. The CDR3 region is CASSTGTGNAIRDIQYF. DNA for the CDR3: TGTGCCAGCAGCACTGGGACAGGGAATGCCATTCGGGACATTCAGTACTTC.

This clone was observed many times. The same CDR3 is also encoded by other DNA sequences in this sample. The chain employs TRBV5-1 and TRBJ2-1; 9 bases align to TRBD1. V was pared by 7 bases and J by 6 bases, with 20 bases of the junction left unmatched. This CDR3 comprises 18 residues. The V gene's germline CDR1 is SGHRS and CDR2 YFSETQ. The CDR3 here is CASGAGTGFFRSANEQFF. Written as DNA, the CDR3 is TGCGCCAGCGGTGCAGGGACAGGGTTTTTCCGTTCCGCCAATGAGCAGTTCTTC.

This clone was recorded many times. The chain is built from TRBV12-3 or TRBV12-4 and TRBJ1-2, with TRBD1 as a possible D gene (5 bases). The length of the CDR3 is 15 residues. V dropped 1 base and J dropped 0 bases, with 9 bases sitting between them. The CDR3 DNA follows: TGTGCCAGCAGTTTAGGGGACCGGGCTAACTATGGCTACACCTTC. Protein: CASSLGDRANYGYTF.

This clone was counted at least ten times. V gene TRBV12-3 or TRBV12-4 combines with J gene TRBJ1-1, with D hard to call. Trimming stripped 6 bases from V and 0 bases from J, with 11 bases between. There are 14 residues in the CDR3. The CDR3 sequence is CASSPGQMNTEAFF. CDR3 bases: TGTGCCAGCAGCCCGGGCCAGATGAACACTGAAGCTTTCTTT.